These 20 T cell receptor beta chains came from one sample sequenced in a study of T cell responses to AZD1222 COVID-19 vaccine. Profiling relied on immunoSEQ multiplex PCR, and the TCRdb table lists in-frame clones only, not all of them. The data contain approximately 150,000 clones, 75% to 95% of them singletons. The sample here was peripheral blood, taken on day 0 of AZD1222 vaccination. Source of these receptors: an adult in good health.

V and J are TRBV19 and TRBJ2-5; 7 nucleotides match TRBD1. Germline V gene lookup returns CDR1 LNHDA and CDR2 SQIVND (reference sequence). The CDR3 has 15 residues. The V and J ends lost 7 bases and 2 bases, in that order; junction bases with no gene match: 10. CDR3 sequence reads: CASTNRDSPQETQYF. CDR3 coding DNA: TGTGCCAGTACCAACCGGGACAGCCCTCAAGAGACCCAGTACTTC.

In DNA form, the CDR3 reads TGTGCCAGCAGTGAAGGCCTGGGACCTTCTGGAAACACCATATATTTT. It codes for CASSEGLGPSGNTIYF. The V call is TRBV6-1, the J call TRBJ1-3; D is possibly TRBD1 (5 bases). This CDR3 is 16 amino acids long. Trimming removed 1 base at V and 1 base at J, with 11 bases between. Germline V gene lookup returns CDR1 MNHNS and CDR2 SASEGT.

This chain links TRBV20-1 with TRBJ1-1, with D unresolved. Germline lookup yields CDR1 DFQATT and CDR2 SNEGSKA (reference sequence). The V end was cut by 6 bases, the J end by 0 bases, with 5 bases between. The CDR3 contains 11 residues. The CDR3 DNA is TGCAGTGCAGATATGAACACTGAAGCTTTCTTT. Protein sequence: CSADMNTEAFF.

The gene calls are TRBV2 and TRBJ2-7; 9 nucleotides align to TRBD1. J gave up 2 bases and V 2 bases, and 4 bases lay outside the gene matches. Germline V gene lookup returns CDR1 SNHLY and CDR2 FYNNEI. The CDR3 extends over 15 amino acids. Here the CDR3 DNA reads TGTGCCAGCAGTGAATGGCGGGACAGGGCCTACGAGCAGTACTTC. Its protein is CASSEWRDRAYEQYF. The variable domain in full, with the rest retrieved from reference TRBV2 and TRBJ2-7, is EPEVTQTPSHQVTQMGQEVILRCVPISNHLYFYWYRQILGQKVEFLVSFYNNEISEKSEIFDDQFSVERPDGSNFTLKIRSTKLEDSAMYFCASSEWRDRAYEQYFGPGTRLTVT.

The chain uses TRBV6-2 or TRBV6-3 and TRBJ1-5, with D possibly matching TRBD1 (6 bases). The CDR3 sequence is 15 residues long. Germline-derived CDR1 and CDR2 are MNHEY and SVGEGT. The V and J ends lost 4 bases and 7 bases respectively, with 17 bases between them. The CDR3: CASSSTGLGTQPQHF. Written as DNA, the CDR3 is TGTGCCAGCAGTTCAACAGGGCTAGGTACGCAGCCCCAGCATTTT.

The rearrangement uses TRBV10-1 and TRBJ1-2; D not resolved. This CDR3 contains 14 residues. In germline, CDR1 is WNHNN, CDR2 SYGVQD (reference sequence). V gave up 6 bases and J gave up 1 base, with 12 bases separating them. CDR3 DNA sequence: TGCGCCAGCAGGGACGGACGCTTTAACTATGGCTACACCTTC. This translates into CASRDGRFNYGYTF.

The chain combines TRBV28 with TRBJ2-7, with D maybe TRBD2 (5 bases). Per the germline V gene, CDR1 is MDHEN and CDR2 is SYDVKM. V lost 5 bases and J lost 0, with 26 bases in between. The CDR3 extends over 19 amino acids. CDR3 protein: CASSPPPSLAGVLSYEQYF. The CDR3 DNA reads TGTGCCAGCAGTCCCCCACCTAGTTTAGCCGGGGTACTCTCCTACGAGCAGTACTTC.

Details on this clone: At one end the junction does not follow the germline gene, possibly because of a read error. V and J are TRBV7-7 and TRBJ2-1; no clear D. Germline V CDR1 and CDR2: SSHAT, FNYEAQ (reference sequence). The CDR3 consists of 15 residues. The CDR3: CASSLGRSHYNEQFF. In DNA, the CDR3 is TGTGCTAGCAGCTTAGGGCGGTCCCACTACAATGAGCAGTTCTTC.

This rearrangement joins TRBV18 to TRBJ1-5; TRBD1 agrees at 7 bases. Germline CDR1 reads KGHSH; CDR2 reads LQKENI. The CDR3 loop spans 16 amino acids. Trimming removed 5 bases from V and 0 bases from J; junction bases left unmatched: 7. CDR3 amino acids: CASSTGQINSNQPQHF. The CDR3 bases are TGTGCCAGCTCAACGGGACAGATTAATAGCAATCAGCCCCAGCATTTT.

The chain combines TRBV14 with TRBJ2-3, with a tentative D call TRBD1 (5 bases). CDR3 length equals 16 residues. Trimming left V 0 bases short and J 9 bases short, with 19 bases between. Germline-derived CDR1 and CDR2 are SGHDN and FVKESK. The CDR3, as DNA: TGTGCCAGCAGCCAAGAGGCCGCACTACCAGGGCTCACGCAGTATTTT. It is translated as CASSQEAALPGLTQYF.

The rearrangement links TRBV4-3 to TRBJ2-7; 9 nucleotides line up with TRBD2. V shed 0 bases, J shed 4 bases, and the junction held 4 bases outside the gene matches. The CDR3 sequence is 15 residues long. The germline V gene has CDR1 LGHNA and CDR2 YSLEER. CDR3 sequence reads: CASSQDPTSGYEQYF. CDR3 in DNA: TGCGCCAGCAGCCAAGATCCAACTAGCGGGTACGAGCAGTACTTC.

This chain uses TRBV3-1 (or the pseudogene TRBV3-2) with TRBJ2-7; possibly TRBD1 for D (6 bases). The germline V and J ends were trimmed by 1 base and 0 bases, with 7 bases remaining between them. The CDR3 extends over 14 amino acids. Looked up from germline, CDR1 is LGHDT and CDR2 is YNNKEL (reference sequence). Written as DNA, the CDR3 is TGTGCCAGCAGCCAAGGGGGGCCCTCCTACGAGCAGTACTTC. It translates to CASSQGGPSYEQYF.

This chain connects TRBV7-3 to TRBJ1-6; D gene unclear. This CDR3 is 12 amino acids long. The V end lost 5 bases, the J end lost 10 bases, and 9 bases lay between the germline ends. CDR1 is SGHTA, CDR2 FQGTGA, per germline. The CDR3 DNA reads TGTGCCAGCAGCCGACCGGGGTCACCCCTCCACTTT. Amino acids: CASSRPGSPLHF.

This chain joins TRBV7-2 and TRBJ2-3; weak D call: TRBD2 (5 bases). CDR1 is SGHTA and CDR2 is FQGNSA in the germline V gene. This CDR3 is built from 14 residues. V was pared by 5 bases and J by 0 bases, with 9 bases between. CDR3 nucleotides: TGTGCCAGCAGCCCCGGACTCAGCACAGATACGCAGTATTTT. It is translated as CASSPGLSTDTQYF.

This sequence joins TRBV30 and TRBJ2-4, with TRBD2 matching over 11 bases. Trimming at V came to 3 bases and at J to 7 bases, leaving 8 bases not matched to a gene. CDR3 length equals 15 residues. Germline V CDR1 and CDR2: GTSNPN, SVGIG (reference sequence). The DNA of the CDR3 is TGTGCCTGGAGACCACTGACTAGCGGGATCAACATTCAGTACTTC. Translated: CAWRPLTSGINIQYF. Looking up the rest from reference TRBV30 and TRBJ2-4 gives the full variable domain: SQTIHQWPATLVQPVGSPLSLECTVEGTSNPNLYWYRQAAGRGLQLLFYSVGIGQISSEVPQNLSASRPQDRQFILSSKKLLLSDSGFYLCAWRPLTSGINIQYFGAGTRLSVL.

The CDR3 DNA reads as TGCAGCGTTGGTGTCAGGGGCAGCACAGATACGCAGTATTTT. Its protein is CSVGVRGSTDTQYF. V and J are TRBV29-1 and TRBJ2-3; the D gene is possibly TRBD1 (6 bases). This CDR3 comprises 14 residues. Germline V CDR1 and CDR2: SQVTM, ANQGSEA. The V and J ends lost 4 bases and 0 bases respectively, with 11 bases between them.

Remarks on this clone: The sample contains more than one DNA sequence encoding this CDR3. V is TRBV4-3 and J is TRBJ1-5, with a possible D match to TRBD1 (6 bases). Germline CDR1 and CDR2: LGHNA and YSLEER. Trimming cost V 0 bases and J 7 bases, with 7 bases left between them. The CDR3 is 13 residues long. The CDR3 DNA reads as TGCGCCAGCAGCCAAGATCAGGGGCAGCCCCAGCATTTT. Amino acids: CASSQDQGQPQHF.

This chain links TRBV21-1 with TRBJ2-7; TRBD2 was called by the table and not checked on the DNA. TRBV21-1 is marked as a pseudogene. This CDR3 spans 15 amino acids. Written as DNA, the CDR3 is TGTGCCAGCAGCACTCCGACTACACGGTCCTACGAGCAGTACTTC. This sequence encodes CASSTPTTRSYEQYF.

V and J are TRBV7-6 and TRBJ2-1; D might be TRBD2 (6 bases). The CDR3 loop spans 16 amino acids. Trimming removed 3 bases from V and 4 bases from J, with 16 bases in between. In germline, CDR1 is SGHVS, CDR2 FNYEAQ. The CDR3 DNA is TGTGCCAGCAGCTTCCGCACGGTAGCGGTTTACAATGAGCAGTTCTTC. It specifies CASSFRTVAVYNEQFF.

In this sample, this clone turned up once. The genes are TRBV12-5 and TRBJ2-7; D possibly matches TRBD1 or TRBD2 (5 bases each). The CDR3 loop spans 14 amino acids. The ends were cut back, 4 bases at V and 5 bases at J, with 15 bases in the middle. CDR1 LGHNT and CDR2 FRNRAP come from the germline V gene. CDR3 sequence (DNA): TGTGCTAGTGGTTCGGGGACGGGGCCCCACGAGCAGTACTTC. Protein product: CASGSGTGPHEQYF. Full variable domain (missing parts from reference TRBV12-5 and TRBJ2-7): DARVTQTPRHKVTEMGQEVTMRCQPILGHNTVFWYRQTMMQGLELLAYFRNRAPLDDSGMPKDRFSAEMPDATLATLKIQPSEPRDSAVYFCASGSGTGPHEQYFGPGTRLTVT.